This TCR beta chain was recovered during a study of T-cell reconstitution after alpha-beta-depleted transplantation in children. Study-wide findings and caveats: In some patients, recipient T cells and intrathymic progenitors surviving conditioning explained high day-60 diversity. T-cell counts and diversity at one year following transplant were attributed mainly to newly produced T cells. Approximately two months post-transplant, alpha-beta T cells reportedly originated from several hundred expanded graft clones.

Remarks on this clonotype: Its antigen is currently unknown.

There are 15 residues in the CDR3. Germline lookup yields CDR1 SNHLY and CDR2 FYNNEI. V lost 1 base and J lost 4, with 10 bases in between. A TCRbeta library incorporating unique molecular identifiers was prepared. TCRdb re-derived calls from the PCR reads in MiXCR, one entry per CDR3 protein. The data contain 500,000 to 600,000 distinct CDR3 sequences, roughly a quarter of them singletons. This specimen was PBMCs, taken before TCRalphabeta/CD19-depleted stem cell transplant. This rearrangement joins TRBV2 to TRBJ2-2; D is perhaps TRBD1 (6 bases). This TCR came from a boy younger than two with Wiskott-Aldrich syndrome, due to receive a stem cell transplant. DNA of the CDR3: TGTGCCAGCAGTGAAGACAGGGCGGGCACCGGGGAGCTGTTTTTT. Protein: CASSEDRAGTGELFF.